The entry below gives a single T cell receptor (beta chain) sequence along with its context. It is likely a read error: a sequence one base away is far more abundant. The CDR3 is made up of 19 amino acids. Indicated time point: before trial treatment. cDNA synthesis used a TRAV/TRBV-specific primer set for both chains. It was with a constant-region primer and a V-primer adapter that TCRs were amplified over around 18 PCR cycles. TCRdb reanalysed the reads using MiXCR and keeps one entry per CDR3 protein. The repertoire holds about 60,000 distinct CDR3 sequences, with 20% to 25% as singletons. These data belong to a study of low-dose radiotherapy and immunotherapy resistance in tumors. Study-level information: Cohort 2 patients were irradiated with 1 Gy every two weeks, reaching 13 Gy over 26 weeks. Participants were given intravenous cyclophosphamide 200 mg/m2 every two weeks, one day before radiation and immunotherapy.

The J gene is TRBJ2-3, the V gene TRBV26; TRBD2 reflects the table's D call only, with no check against the DNA. TRBV26 is flagged as a pseudogene. The source is a male donor with prostate cancer. The starting material was PBMCs, obtained before treatment. CDR3 in amino acids: CASTLIELAGVRNADTQYF. DNA for the CDR3: TGTGCCAGCACCTTAATCGAACTAGCGGGAGTAAGAAACGCAGATACGCAGTATTTT.